The 30 T cell receptor beta chains given below trace back to one sample, sequenced in a study of OX40 agonist ivuxolimab in advanced cancers. Libraries were prepared by immunoSEQ multiplex PCR; TCRdb keeps only in-frame clonotypes and omits some of them. The sample holds tens of thousands of clones, roughly 87% seen once. The sample here was CD4+ or CD8+ T cells sorted from blood, taken in a trial of the OX40 agonist ivuxolimab. The receptors derive from an adult with an advanced solid tumor such as melanoma, head and neck, liver or kidney cancer.

The chain combines TRBV7-3 with TRBJ2-5; TRBD1 matches at 7 bases. The CDR3 is 14 amino acids. Per the germline V gene, CDR1 is SGHTA and CDR2 is FQGTGA. V lost 6 bases and J lost 3; bases outside the gene matches: 7. The CDR3 DNA sequence: TGTGCCAGCAGGATCCGGGACAGTAAAGAGACCCAGTACTTC. Translation gives CASRIRDSKETQYF. Full variable domain (outside the CDR3, taken from reference TRBV7-3 and TRBJ2-5): GAGVSQTPSNKVTEKGKYVELRCDPISGHTALYWYRQSLGQGPEFLIYFQGTGAADDSGLPNDRFFAVRPEGSVSTLKIQRTERGDSAVYLCASRIRDSKETQYFGPGTRLLVL.

The chain joins TRBV7-8 to TRBJ2-3; TRBD2 matches 8 bases. Germline V gene sequence: CDR1 SGHVS, CDR2 FQNEAQ. V dropped 2 bases and J dropped 5; count of bases not matched to a gene: 9. The CDR3 runs to 16 residues. CDR3 sequence: CASSLSPAGGRDTQYF. In DNA, the CDR3 is TGTGCCAGCAGCTTAAGCCCGGCGGGGGGAAGAGATACGCAGTATTTT.

This clone was seen a few times. The rearrangement links TRBV7-9 to TRBJ1-5; D gene ambiguous. Germline CDR1 reads SEHNR; CDR2 reads FQNEAQ (reference sequence). This CDR3 comprises 13 residues. Trimming left V 5 bases short and J 3 bases short, with 8 bases between. For the CDR3, the DNA is TGTGCCAGCAGCCTGGTTCCCAATCAGCCCCAGCATTTT. It codes for CASSLVPNQPQHF.

J is TRBJ1-2 and V is TRBV30; D is unresolved. V was shortened by 2 bases and J by 6 bases, with 16 bases between the two germline ends. Per germline, CDR1 GTSNPN and CDR2 SVGIG (reference sequence). CDR3 length: 14 amino acids. CDR3 in amino acids: CAWSPPRGRNGYTF. The DNA for the CDR3 is TGTGCCTGGAGTCCACCCCGGGGAAGGAATGGCTACACCTTC.

This chain uses TRBV9 with TRBJ1-6; D is perhaps TRBD1 (5 bases). The V end lost 6 bases, the J end lost 8 bases, and 15 bases lay between the germline ends. This CDR3 contains 14 residues. Looked up from germline, CDR1 is SGDLS and CDR2 is YYNGEE. This CDR3 reads CASKVGHSDSPLHF. CDR3 bases: TGTGCCAGCAAGGTGGGGCATAGTGATTCACCCCTCCACTTT.

The CDR3 here is CASSLKLAGGRSEQFF. In DNA, the CDR3 is TGTGCCAGCAGCTTAAAACTAGCGGGGGGCCGGAGTGAGCAGTTCTTC. The gene calls are TRBV7-3 and TRBJ2-1; 12 bases line up with TRBD2. The germline V gene has CDR1 SGHTA and CDR2 FQGTGA. V lost 1 base, J lost 9 bases, and 7 bases stayed unmatched. This CDR3 contains 16 residues.

In this sample, this clone turned up once. V is TRBV19 and J is TRBJ2-2; D possibly corresponds to TRBD2 (5 bases). Trimming cost V 0 bases and J 6 bases, with 11 bases left between them. The CDR3 spans 15 residues. CDR1 LNHDA and CDR2 SQIVND come from the germline V gene (reference sequence). The CDR3 loop reads CASSIDRGGPGELFF. The CDR3 nucleotides are TGTGCCAGTAGTATAGATCGGGGTGGGCCCGGGGAGCTGTTTTTT.

This chain joins TRBV19 and TRBJ1-4, with TRBD1 identical over 7 bases. Germline CDR1 LNHDA, CDR2 SQIVND (reference sequence). The trim removed 5 bases at V and 3 bases at J, leaving 6 bases unmatched. The CDR3 sequence is 15 residues long. In DNA form, the CDR3 reads TGTGCCAGTAGTGTGACAGGGTTTCCTAATGAAAAACTGTTTTTT. Protein: CASSVTGFPNEKLFF.

The chain has TRBV11-2 and TRBJ2-3; 8 nucleotides line up with TRBD2. V lost 7 bases to trimming and J lost 6 bases; unmatched junction nucleotides: 9. The length of the CDR3 is 14 residues. The germline gives CDR1 SGHAT, CDR2 FQNNGV. The CDR3 is CASTGSGGRDTQYF. Here the CDR3 DNA reads TGTGCCAGCACCGGAAGCGGGGGCCGGGATACGCAGTATTTT.

The CDR3 DNA is TGTGCCAGCAGCCCCCCAGCAAGGGACACTGAAGCTTTCTTT. Protein product: CASSPPARDTEAFF. The V and J genes are TRBV5-4 and TRBJ1-1; no firm D call. CDR1 and CDR2 (germline): SGHNT, YYREEE (reference sequence). The V end lost 4 bases, the J end lost 3 bases, and 13 bases lay between the germline ends. The CDR3 sequence is 14 residues long.

V and J are TRBV7-9 and TRBJ1-3; tentative D call: TRBD1 (5 bases). Trimming took 3 bases from V and 0 from J, leaving 9 bases between them. The CDR3 contains 15 residues. In germline, CDR1 is SEHNR, CDR2 FQNEAQ (reference sequence). CDR3 region: CASSLEGTSGNTIYF. Here the CDR3 DNA reads TGTGCCAGCAGCTTGGAAGGGACCTCTGGAAACACCATATATTTT. The whole variable domain, filled in from reference TRBV7-9 and TRBJ1-3, reads DTGVSQNPRHKITKRGQNVTFRCDPISEHNRLYWYRQTLGQGPEFLTYFQNEAQLEKSRLLSDRFSAERPKGSFSTLEIQRTEQGDSAMYLCASSLEGTSGNTIYFGEGSWLTVV.

CDR3 amino acids: CASSLGTGVSVGELFF. CDR3 bases: TGTGCCAGCAGCTTAGGGACAGGAGTCAGTGTCGGGGAGCTGTTTTTT. The chain links TRBV7-3 to TRBJ2-2; 8 bases agree with TRBD1. The CDR3 runs to 16 residues. V shed 2 bases and J 7 bases; nucleotides not matched to a gene: 9. The germline CDR1 and CDR2 sequences are SGHTA and FQGTGA.

This chain links TRBV11-2 with TRBJ2-5; D is uncertain. V was shortened by 5 bases and J by 5 bases, with 12 bases between the two germline ends. Germline CDR1 and CDR2: SGHAT and FQNNGV. The CDR3 is 13 amino acids. Here the CDR3 DNA reads TGTGCCAGCAGCGCGCTGGGTCCCGAGACCCAGTACTTC. Amino acids: CASSALGPETQYF.

The chain is built from TRBV4-3 and TRBJ2-5, with TRBD1 matching over 7 bases. J lost 2 bases, V lost 5 bases, and 11 bases had no gene match. The CDR3 covers 16 residues. CDR1 is LGHNA, CDR2 YSLEER, per germline. CDR3: CASSSPGQKEQETQYF. The CDR3 DNA follows: TGCGCCAGCAGCTCCCCGGGACAGAAAGAGCAAGAGACCCAGTACTTC.

The chain is built from TRBV6-1 and TRBJ1-6, with D possibly being TRBD1 (6 bases). The CDR3 extends over 16 amino acids. Germline V gene data show CDR1 as MNHNS and CDR2 as SASEGT. V was trimmed by 2 bases and J by 4 bases, leaving 12 bases between them. The CDR3 DNA sequence: TGTGCCAGCAGTGAAAAGACAGGAGGGTATAATTCACCCCTCCACTTT. It translates to CASSEKTGGYNSPLHF.

This chain connects TRBV5-5 to TRBJ2-1; D is unresolved. The CDR3 has 13 residues. The germline V gene encodes CDR1 SGHKS and CDR2 YYEKEE (reference sequence). Trimming stripped 0 bases from V and 5 bases from J, with 6 bases between. The CDR3 reads CASSLGPDNEQFF. In nucleotides, the CDR3 is TGTGCCAGCAGCTTGGGGCCAGACAATGAGCAGTTCTTC.

This clone was observed once. The chain uses TRBV25-1 and TRBJ2-3, with 8 bases aligning to TRBD2. The V gene's germline CDR1 is MGHDK and CDR2 SYGVNS. Trimming cost V 3 bases and J 2 bases; bases outside gene matches: 7. The CDR3 is made up of 16 amino acids. The CDR3 loop reads CASSERGGGITDTQYF. Written as DNA, the CDR3 is TGTGCCAGCAGTGAGCGAGGCGGGGGGATCACAGATACGCAGTATTTT.

The chain employs TRBV19 and TRBJ1-5, with D unclear. In germline, CDR1 is LNHDA, CDR2 SQIVND (reference sequence). V dropped 3 bases and J dropped 1 base, with 16 bases sitting between them. The CDR3 length is 17 residues. Here the CDR3 DNA reads TGTGCCAGTAGTATGAACATTAGAAGGGAGAGCAATCAGCCCCAGCATTTT. Protein sequence: CASSMNIRRESNQPQHF.

The genes are TRBV4-2 and TRBJ2-5, with a possible D match to TRBD2 (8 bases). Germline lookup yields CDR1 LGHNA and CDR2 YNFKEQ. CDR3 length: 17 amino acids. V lost 1 base, J lost 2 bases, and 17 bases lay in between. The CDR3 here is CASSQAGTRGQQETQYF. The CDR3, as DNA: TGTGCCAGCAGCCAAGCCGGGACTAGGGGACAGCAAGAGACCCAGTACTTC.

The V and J genes are TRBV5-1 and TRBJ2-2; TRBD2 agrees at 12 bases. J gave up 0 bases and V 4 bases, and 1 base lay outside the gene matches. Germline V gives CDR1 SGHRS, CDR2 YFSETQ. The CDR3 has 16 amino acids. The CDR3 loop is CASSPSGGANTGELFF. The CDR3 bases are TGCGCCAGCAGCCCTAGCGGGGGGGCGAACACCGGGGAGCTGTTTTTT.

The chain couples TRBV19 to TRBJ1-3; 12 nucleotides align to TRBD1. The CDR3 spans 17 residues. The trim removed 4 bases at V and 2 bases at J, leaving 6 bases unmatched. In germline, CDR1 is LNHDA, CDR2 SQIVND (reference sequence). CDR3 coding DNA: TGTGCCAGTAGTAACCCGGGACAGGGGGCGGCTGGAAACACCATATATTTT. Its protein product is CASSNPGQGAAGNTIYF.

V gene TRBV27 combines with J gene TRBJ1-5; D might be TRBD1 (6 bases). Trimming stripped 2 bases from V and 4 bases from J, with 15 bases between. CDR3 length equals 16 residues. CDR1 is MNHEY and CDR2 is SMNVEV in the germline V gene (reference sequence). For the CDR3, the DNA is TGTGCCAGCAGTTTAGGAAGTCCAGGGGTAAATCAGCCCCAGCATTTT. It codes for CASSLGSPGVNQPQHF.

The rearrangement joins TRBV11-3 to TRBJ2-1; D is possibly TRBD1 or TRBD2 (6 bases each). The length of the CDR3 is 15 residues. CDR1 and CDR2 from the germline V gene are SGHNT and YENEEA. With 4 bases removed from V and 3 bases from J, the gap between germline ends came to 13 bases. CDR3 bases: TGTGCCAGCAGCTGGCGGGGACAAGACTACAATGAGCAGTTCTTC. Amino acids: CASSWRGQDYNEQFF.

The gene calls are TRBV27 and TRBJ2-7; D is unresolved. The CDR3 loop spans 15 amino acids. V dropped 5 bases and J dropped 3 bases, with 17 bases sitting between them. The germline gives CDR1 MNHEY, CDR2 SMNVEV (reference sequence). CDR3 residues: CASSNPRALVYEQYF. The CDR3 DNA is TGTGCCAGCAGTAACCCACGGGCCTTGGTCTACGAGCAGTACTTC.

The chain employs TRBV12-5 and TRBJ1-4; D ambiguous. V shed 1 base and J shed 8 bases, with 5 bases lying between them. The CDR3 loop spans 12 amino acids. Germline V CDR1 and CDR2: LGHNT, FRNRAP. DNA for the CDR3: TGTGCTAGTGGTTTGGGGAGCGAAAAACTGTTTTTT. This gives the protein CASGLGSEKLFF.

This clone was seen a handful of times. The chain uses TRBV7-8 and TRBJ1-2; tentatively, D is TRBD1 (6 bases). From germline, CDR1 is SGHVS and CDR2 FQNEAQ. The CDR3 length is 13 residues. The ends were cut back, 1 base at V and 6 bases at J, with 9 bases in the middle. The CDR3 protein is CASSLGPGDGYTF. In DNA form, the CDR3 reads TGTGCCAGCAGCTTAGGACCAGGGGATGGCTACACCTTC.

The rearrangement uses TRBV10-3 and TRBJ1-2, with D perhaps matching TRBD1 (6 bases). The CDR3 contains 14 residues. V lost 6 bases and J lost 4, with 15 bases in between. Per germline, CDR1 ENHRY and CDR2 SYGVKD. CDR3 sequence reads: CAISPGQGRYGYTF. Here the CDR3 DNA reads TGTGCCATCAGCCCGGGCCAGGGGCGCTATGGCTACACCTTC.

As for this clone: One end of the junction varies from germline; a read error may be responsible. The V and J genes are TRBV6-5 and TRBJ1-2, with a possible D match to TRBD1 (6 bases). The CDR3 covers 12 residues. Germline V CDR1 and CDR2: MNHEY, SVGAGI. For the CDR3, the DNA is TGTGCCAGCAGTTACGCCGAGGGGGGGGCTTACTTC. The encoded protein is CASSYAEGGAYF.

The chain's CDR3 is CASKGGSYEQYF. The CDR3 DNA reads TGTGCCAGCAAGGGGGGCTCCTACGAGCAGTACTTC. This sequence joins TRBV6-5 and TRBJ2-7, with D possibly being TRBD1 or TRBD2 (6 bases each). Germline V gene data show CDR1 as MNHEY and CDR2 as SVGAGI. CDR3 length: 12 residues. Trimming removed 7 bases at V and 0 bases at J, with 7 bases between.

This clone has only a few counts. This chain connects TRBV7-9 to TRBJ2-7, with D unclear. Deletions cut 3 bases from V and 7 bases from J, with 7 bases between. The CDR3 is made up of 11 amino acids. In germline, CDR1 is SEHNR, CDR2 FQNEAQ (reference sequence). The CDR3 loop is CASSFVGEQYF. Here the CDR3 DNA reads TGTGCCAGCAGCTTTGTGGGAGAGCAGTACTTC.